The 17 T cell receptor beta chains given below trace back to one sample, sequenced in a study of shared clonotypes between healthy human individuals (dated by TCRdb to 2020 to 2022). The library relied on the immunoSEQ multiplex PCR assay. Here the immuneACCESS table is served through TCRdb, limited to in-frame sequences with V and J called. Missing clones are a known gap in these copies; in checked studies unresolved V genes cover under half, and the rest lacks a known reason. The table for this sample lists roughly 1,500,000 clones; 95% to 99% of them were counted only once. The ten largest clones add up to about 0.45% of the sample. Source material: naive CD4+ T cells sorted from blood. This specimen's cell subset or site label, per the study, means: CD45RA+ positively selected. The receptors here all came from a man aged 25 to 40 in good health.

Only one count was recorded for this clone. The CDR3 coding sequence is TGTGCCAGCAGCTTGGGTCGGGACAGTTACACTGAAGCTTTCTTT. As protein: CASSLGRDSYTEAFF. The chain links TRBV5-6 to TRBJ1-1, with 7 bases lining up with TRBD1. This CDR3 is built from 15 residues. Germline V gene sequence: CDR1 SGHDT, CDR2 YYEEEE. V gave up 0 bases and J gave up 3 bases; unmatched junction bases: 5.

This chain links TRBV5-1 with TRBJ2-1, with TRBD2 as a possible D gene (6 bases). Germline V CDR1 and CDR2: SGHRS, YFSETQ. The V end lost 8 bases, the J end lost 8 bases, and 14 bases lay between the germline ends. The CDR3 extends over 12 amino acids. The CDR3 protein is CASTIGSDEQFF. The CDR3 coding sequence is TGCGCCAGTACGATCGGGAGCGATGAGCAGTTCTTC.

This chain connects TRBV5-1 to TRBJ2-2; 10 bases fit TRBD2. The germline CDR1 and CDR2 sequences are SGHRS and YFSETQ. The CDR3 runs 16 residues. Germline trimming cut 3 bases from V and 1 base from J; bases unmatched to any gene: 3. Here the CDR3 DNA reads TGCGCCAGCAGCTCCGGACTAGCGGTGAACACCGGGGAGCTGTTTTTT. Its translation: CASSSGLAVNTGELFF.

V gene TRBV5-1 combines with J gene TRBJ1-1; 10 positions agree with TRBD1. The CDR3 contains 17 residues. Trimming removed 4 bases from V and 4 bases from J; junction bases left unmatched: 13. Germline V lookup: CDR1 SGHRS, CDR2 YFSETQ. The CDR3 here is CASSRGQGLMEGTEAFF. The CDR3 DNA reads as TGCGCCAGCAGCAGGGGACAGGGGTTAATGGAAGGCACTGAAGCTTTCTTT.

The chain recombines TRBV5-1 with TRBJ2-7; D unclear. V was shortened by 4 bases and J by 4 bases, with 12 bases between the two germline ends. The germline V gene has CDR1 SGHRS and CDR2 YFSETQ. The CDR3 has 13 amino acids. Here the CDR3 reads CASSQTRPYEQYF. The CDR3 DNA is TGCGCCAGCAGCCAGACCAGACCTTACGAGCAGTACTTC. Looking up the rest from reference TRBV5-1 and TRBJ2-7 gives the full variable domain: KAGVTQTPRYLIKTRGQQVTLSCSPISGHRSVSWYQQTPGQGLQFLFEYFSETQRNKGNFPGRFSGRQFSNSRSEMNVSTLELGDSALYLCASSQTRPYEQYFGPGTRLTVT.

The chain employs TRBV25-1 and TRBJ2-2; TRBD2 matches at 7 bases. V was pared by 6 bases and J by 1 base, with 2 bases of the junction left unmatched. CDR1 and CDR2 from the germline V gene are MGHDK and SYGVNS. CDR3 length: 14 amino acids. The CDR3 region is CASRRERNTGELFF. The CDR3 DNA reads as TGTGCCAGCAGGCGGGAGAGGAACACCGGGGAGCTGTTTTTT.

This clone was found once. The V and J genes are TRBV2 and TRBJ1-5, with TRBD1 matching over 8 bases. Germline CDR1 and CDR2: SNHLY and FYNNEI. This CDR3 contains 17 residues. J lost 4 bases, V lost 6 bases, and 14 bases had no gene match. The CDR3 reads CASRIRGHRGSNQPQHF. The DNA for the CDR3 is TGTGCCAGCAGGATCAGGGGGCACAGGGGGTCGAATCAGCCCCAGCATTTT.

The chain combines TRBV7-2 with TRBJ2-1, with 10 bases that match TRBD2. The CDR3 sequence is 18 residues long. The germline gives CDR1 SGHTA, CDR2 FQGNSA. The V segment lost 2 bases and the J segment 0 bases; nucleotides outside the gene matches: 7. CDR3 protein: CASSLRTSGFSSYNEQFF. The CDR3 bases are TGTGCCAGCAGCTTAAGGACTAGCGGTTTTAGCTCCTACAATGAGCAGTTCTTC.

The genes are TRBV7-8 and TRBJ2-2; D may be TRBD2 (5 bases). The length of the CDR3 is 15 residues. CDR1 and CDR2 (germline): SGHVS, FQNEAQ. The germline V and J ends were trimmed by 3 bases and 5 bases, with 13 bases remaining between them. This CDR3 reads CASSFRTSRTGELFF. The CDR3 coding sequence is TGTGCCAGCAGCTTTCGTACTAGTCGAACCGGGGAGCTGTTTTTT.

V and J are TRBV4-1 and TRBJ2-7, with D maybe TRBD1 (6 bases). Germline V gene sequence: CDR1 MGHRA, CDR2 YSYEKL. Trimming removed 2 bases at V and 2 bases at J, with 10 bases between. The CDR3 has 14 amino acids. The CDR3: CASSQPGQTYEQYF. CDR3 bases: TGCGCCAGCAGCCAACCCGGACAGACCTACGAGCAGTACTTC.

This sequence joins TRBV28 and TRBJ1-2; possibly TRBD1 for D (5 bases). Germline V gives CDR1 MDHEN, CDR2 SYDVKM. Trimming took off 4 bases at V and 12 bases at J, with 21 bases between the two ends. The CDR3 is made up of 14 amino acids. CDR3 region: CASSSHITWGSHTF. CDR3 DNA: TGTGCCAGCAGTTCCCATATAACTTGGGGGAGCCACACCTTC.

This sequence joins TRBV9 and TRBJ2-7; the match to TRBD2 covers 8 bases. V dropped 0 bases and J dropped 0; count of bases not matched to a gene: 5. CDR1 and CDR2 from the germline V gene are SGDLS and YYNGEE. This CDR3 spans 16 amino acids. CDR3 nucleotide sequence: TGTGCCAGCAGCGTAGATGGCGGGAGGAGCTCCTACGAGCAGTACTTC. Protein product: CASSVDGGRSSYEQYF.

The chain is built from TRBV29-1 and TRBJ2-7; D unresolved. The CDR3 runs to 12 residues. V was shortened by 4 bases and J by 6 bases, with 13 bases between the two germline ends. CDR1 is SQVTM, CDR2 ANQGSEA, per germline. The CDR3 coding sequence is TGCAGCGTTGCCTCCTACACGGGCGAGCAGTACTTC. Its protein is CSVASYTGEQYF.

The genes are TRBV10-2 and TRBJ2-7; 7 bases fit TRBD1. Looked up from germline, CDR1 is WSHSY and CDR2 is SAAADI. This CDR3 has 15 amino acids. Unmatched junction bases numbered 15, after V lost 8 bases and J lost 5 bases. CDR3 bases: TGCGCCAGCGGAGAACCAGCAGGGGGTGGTCACGAGCAGTACTTC. It is translated as CASGEPAGGGHEQYF.

V usage is TRBV5-5 and J usage is TRBJ2-7; tentative D call: TRBD1 (7 bases). Trimming left V 5 bases short and J 6 bases short, with 27 bases between. The CDR3 loop spans 17 amino acids. Germline V gene sequence: CDR1 SGHKS, CDR2 YYEKEE (reference sequence). CDR3 DNA sequence: TGTGCCAGCAGATCCCTTGGGGAATGGGACAGAGCGGGCGAGCAGTACTTC. It encodes CASRSLGEWDRAGEQYF. The full variable domain, completed using reference TRBV5-5 and TRBJ2-7, is DAGVTQSPTHLIKTRGQQVTLRCSPISGHKSVSWYQQVLGQGPQFIFQYYEKEERGRGNFPDRFSARQFPNYSSELNVNALLLGDSALYLCASRSLGEWDRAGEQYFGPGTRLTVT.

The rearrangement joins TRBV29-1 to TRBJ2-2; 8 nucleotides agree with TRBD2. V dropped 6 bases and J dropped 5; count of bases not matched to a gene: 5. This CDR3 is built from 13 residues. Per the germline V gene, CDR1 is SQVTM and CDR2 is ANQGSEA. CDR3 protein: CSVAGVLTGELFF. The DNA of the CDR3 is TGCAGCGTAGCGGGAGTGCTAACCGGGGAGCTGTTTTTT.

CDR3 sequence (DNA): TGCGCCAGCAGCCAAGAGGGGAATGGCTACAATGAGCAGTTCTTC. It specifies CASSQEGNGYNEQFF. The chain links TRBV4-3 to TRBJ2-1; unclear D gene. V was pared by 0 bases and J by 3 bases, with 9 bases between. CDR1 LGHNA and CDR2 YSLEER come from the germline V gene. There are 15 residues in the CDR3.